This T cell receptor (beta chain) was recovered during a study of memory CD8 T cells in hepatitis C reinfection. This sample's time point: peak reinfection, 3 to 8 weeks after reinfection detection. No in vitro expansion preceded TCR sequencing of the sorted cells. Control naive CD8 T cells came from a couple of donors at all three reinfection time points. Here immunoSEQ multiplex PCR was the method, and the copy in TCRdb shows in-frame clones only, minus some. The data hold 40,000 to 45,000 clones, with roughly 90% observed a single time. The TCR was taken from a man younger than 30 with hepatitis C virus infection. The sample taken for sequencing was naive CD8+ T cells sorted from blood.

The CDR3 bases are TGTGCCAGCAGTGAAATATTGGGGACAACGAACACCGGGGAGCTGTTTTTT. Translating it yields CASSEILGTTNTGELFF. The chain employs TRBV25-1 and TRBJ2-2; maybe TRBD1 (6 bases). CDR3 length: 17 amino acids. The V and J ends lost 2 bases and 0 bases respectively, with 13 bases between them. Germline V gene sequence: CDR1 MGHDK, CDR2 SYGVNS. The full variable domain, its missing parts supplied by reference TRBV25-1 and TRBJ2-2, is EADIYQTPRYLVIGTGKKITLECSQTMGHDKMYWYQQDPGMELHLIHYSYGVNSTEKGDLSSESTVSRIRTEHFPLTLESARPSHTSQYLCASSEILGTTNTGELFFGEGSRLTVL.